Following are 28 T cell receptor beta chains from one sample sequenced in a study of Graves' ophthalmopathy and Graves' hyperthyroidism. RNA transcripts served as template for amplifying TCR beta CDR3 sequences. The library came from an HTBI-primed first-round RT-PCR and a second-round multiplex PCR. TCRdb fed the multiplex PCR reads into MiXCR, producing one record per CDR3 protein. The sample has 200,000 to 300,000 distinct CDR3 sequences; 45% to 55% are singletons. Sequences were obtained from peripheral blood. The receptors here all came from an adult man with Graves' ophthalmopathy.

The chain links TRBV5-6 to TRBJ2-7, with 10 bases that match TRBD2. V lost 3 bases to trimming and J lost 4 bases; unmatched junction nucleotides: 7. Germline V gene data show CDR1 as SGHDT and CDR2 as YYEEEE. The CDR3 is 15 amino acids. CDR3 region: CASSSGLAAGYEQYF. The CDR3, as DNA: TGTGCCAGCAGCTCAGGACTAGCGGCAGGGTACGAGCAGTACTTC. Full variable domain (remainder filled in from reference TRBV5-6 and TRBJ2-7): DAGVTQSPTHLIKTRGQQVTLRCSPKSGHDTVSWYQQALGQGPQFIFQYYEEEERQRGNFPDRFSGHQFPNYSSELNVNALLLGDSALYLCASSSGLAAGYEQYFGPGTRLTVT.

V is TRBV12-3 or TRBV12-4 and J is TRBJ1-4, with D hard to call. V was shortened by 1 base and J by 7 bases, with 10 bases between the two germline ends. The CDR3 consists of 14 residues. CDR3 protein: CASSLDRAAEKLFF. In DNA, the CDR3 is TGTGCCAGCAGTTTAGATAGGGCTGCTGAAAAACTGTTTTTT.

The chain carries TRBV2 and TRBJ2-7, with 10 bases fitting TRBD1. Germline CDR1 and CDR2: SNHLY and FYNNEI. With V trimmed by 6 bases and J by 3 bases, 8 bases remained unmatched. CDR3 length equals 15 residues. For the CDR3, the DNA is TGTGCCAGCAGCTTGACAGGGGGCGCCTACTACGAGCAGTACTTC. Protein: CASSLTGGAYYEQYF.

The chain recombines TRBV7-2 with TRBJ1-2, with D hard to call. Germline CDR1 reads SGHTA; CDR2 reads FQGNSA. The length of the CDR3 is 13 residues. V was clipped by 5 bases and J by 5 bases, with 12 bases between them. The chain's CDR3 is CASSPGNGYGYTF. The CDR3 nucleotides are TGTGCCAGCAGCCCGGGGAATGGTTATGGCTACACCTTC.

This clonotype has just a few counts. The V and J genes are TRBV24-1 and TRBJ2-2; possibly TRBD2 for D (6 bases). V lost 1 base and J 4 bases, leaving 15 bases between the germline ends. Germline V gene sequence: CDR1 KGHDR, CDR2 SFDVKD. This CDR3 region has 17 residues. The CDR3 nucleotides are TGTGCCACCAGTGATTTTAGGAGGGCAGGGCGCACCGGGGAGCTGTTTTTT. This translates into CATSDFRRAGRTGELFF.

The gene calls are TRBV10-3 and TRBJ2-3, with 8 bases aligning to TRBD2. V shed 10 bases, J shed 0 bases, and the junction held 6 bases outside the gene matches. Germline V CDR1 and CDR2: ENHRY, SYGVKD. The CDR3 has 14 amino acids. The CDR3: CASIAGPSTDTQYF. CDR3 bases: TGTGCCAGTATAGCGGGGCCTAGCACAGATACGCAGTATTTT.

The CDR3 DNA sequence: TGTGCCAGCACCCGGACTTATCCCGGGGAGCTGTTTTTT. This encodes CASTRTYPGELFF. The V and J genes are TRBV11-2 and TRBJ2-2; possible D gene TRBD2, 5 bases. This CDR3 contains 13 residues. CDR1 is SGHAT, CDR2 FQNNGV, per germline. V shed 7 bases and J shed 6 bases, with 12 bases lying between them.

This rearrangement joins TRBV20-1 to TRBJ1-4, with unresolved D. The CDR3 has 15 amino acids. Germline assignment: CDR1 DFQATT and CDR2 SNEGSKA (reference sequence). Trimming shortened V by 3 bases and J by 4 bases, and 15 bases separated the two germline ends. This chain's CDR3 is CSASSLAGYNEKLFF. The CDR3 region has the DNA TGCAGTGCTAGCAGTCTAGCGGGGTATAATGAAAAACTGTTTTTT.

V usage is TRBV13 and J usage is TRBJ2-7, with TRBD1 identical over 9 bases. V lost 4 bases and J lost 6; bases outside the gene matches: 7. CDR1 is PRHDT, CDR2 FYEKMQ, per germline (reference sequence). The CDR3 totals 14 residues. The CDR3 protein is CASSSGQGFGEQYF. CDR3 DNA: TGTGCCAGCAGCTCGGGACAGGGATTCGGCGAGCAGTACTTC.

The V and J genes are TRBV7-2 and TRBJ1-2; D might be TRBD1 (5 bases). Trimming cost V 7 bases and J 4 bases, with 13 bases left between them. The CDR3 loop spans 13 amino acids. Germline-derived CDR1 and CDR2 are SGHTA and FQGNSA. CDR3 in DNA: TGTGCCAGCATCCTCGGGGCGAGCTATGGCTACACCTTC. Its protein is CASILGASYGYTF.

This clonotype showed up just a few times. The chain employs TRBV7-2 and TRBJ2-7; D not certain. Germline CDR1 is SGHTA and CDR2 is FQGNSA. The V end was cut by 1 base, the J end by 6 bases, with 7 bases between. The CDR3 is 12 amino acids. The CDR3 coding sequence is TGTGCCAGCAGCTTAGGAGGAAGCGAGCAGTACTTC. It translates to CASSLGGSEQYF.

The chain carries TRBV29-1 and TRBJ1-2; 9 positions match TRBD1. The CDR3 is 15 residues long. The germline gives CDR1 SQVTM, CDR2 ANQGSEA. With V trimmed by 3 bases and J by 4 bases, 9 bases remained unmatched. The DNA of the CDR3 is TGCAGCGTTGACCTCCGGGACAGGGACCCCTATGGCTACACCTTC. Its protein is CSVDLRDRDPYGYTF.

In this sample, this clonotype turned up many times. This chain connects TRBV19 to TRBJ1-6, with 9 bases identical to TRBD1. Germline V lookup: CDR1 LNHDA, CDR2 SQIVND (reference sequence). With 5 bases clipped from V and 10 bases from J, the junction kept 3 bases outside the gene matches. The CDR3 consists of 13 residues. The CDR3 DNA sequence: TGTGCCAGTAGTCGCGACAGGGGGTCACCCCTCCACTTT. Residues: CASSRDRGSPLHF.

The chain recombines TRBV29-1 with TRBJ1-1; a possible D gene is TRBD1 (6 bases). Germline V gives CDR1 SQVTM, CDR2 ANQGSEA. The CDR3 has 11 amino acids. Trimming shortened V by 6 bases and J by 9 bases, and 14 bases separated the two germline ends. CDR3 nucleotide sequence: TGCAGCGTGGGACCGGGACAAAAAGCTTTCTTT. This gives the protein CSVGPGQKAFF. Drawing the rest from reference TRBV29-1 and TRBJ1-1, the complete variable domain is SAVISQKPSRDICQRGTSLTIQCQVDSQVTMMFWYRQQPGQSLTLIATANQGSEATYESGFVIDKFPISRPNLTFSTLTVSNMSPEDSSIYLCSVGPGQKAFFGQGTRLTVV.

This clonotype appeared many times. This chain uses TRBV7-2 with TRBJ1-2; D perhaps matches TRBD1 (6 bases). V lost 5 bases and J 8 bases, leaving 18 bases between the germline ends. This CDR3 has 14 amino acids. From germline, CDR1 is SGHTA and CDR2 FQGNSA. This CDR3 is CASSHYRDVEGYTF. The CDR3 region has the DNA TGTGCCAGCAGCCATTACAGGGACGTTGAAGGCTACACCTTC.

The chain has TRBV6-5 and TRBJ1-6; D possibly corresponds to TRBD1 (6 bases). Trimming removed 0 bases from V and 7 bases from J, with 7 bases in between. The CDR3 sequence is 14 residues long. Germline-derived CDR1 and CDR2 are MNHEY and SVGAGI. CDR3 residues: CASSYSGTNSPLHF. The CDR3 region has the DNA TGTGCCAGCAGTTACTCCGGGACAAATTCACCCCTCCACTTT.

The gene calls are TRBV19 and TRBJ1-1; D remains unclear. From germline, CDR1 is LNHDA and CDR2 SQIVND (reference sequence). The CDR3 totals 14 residues. V lost 3 bases and J 1 base, leaving 9 bases between the germline ends. CDR3 in amino acids: CASSMTTGNTEAFF. CDR3 nucleotide sequence: TGTGCCAGTAGTATGACTACCGGGAACACTGAAGCTTTCTTT.

The chain links TRBV9 to TRBJ1-3; the D is unclear. This CDR3 is built from 16 residues. Between the trimmed V and J ends, which lost 3 bases and 0 bases, there was a span of 13 bases. The germline V gene encodes CDR1 SGDLS and CDR2 YYNGEE. CDR3 in DNA: TGTGCCAGCAGCGCCTCGGCCACCCACTCTGGAAACACCATATATTTT. It codes for CASSASATHSGNTIYF.

The chain has TRBV29-1 and TRBJ2-5; a weak D match, TRBD1 (6 bases). The CDR3 contains 13 residues. Per germline, CDR1 SQVTM and CDR2 ANQGSEA. V lost 1 base to trimming and J lost 4 bases, with 10 bases between them. As DNA, the CDR3 is TGCAGCGTTGAAGTGGGGGCCGGAGAGACCCAGTACTTC. It yields the protein CSVEVGAGETQYF.

The rearrangement links TRBV5-8 to TRBJ2-7; a possible D gene is TRBD2 (6 bases). The CDR3 sequence is 15 residues long. Germline V lookup: CDR1 SGHTS, CDR2 YDEGEE. Trimming cost V 2 bases and J 2 bases, with 14 bases left between them. The CDR3 region is CASSFLGGFTYEQYF. The CDR3 nucleotides read TGTGCCAGCAGCTTTCTCGGGGGATTCACCTACGAGCAGTACTTC. The whole variable domain, filled in from reference TRBV5-8 and TRBJ2-7, reads EAGVTQSPTHLIKTRGQQATLRCSPISGHTSVYWYQQALGLGLQFLLWYDEGEERNRGNFPPRFSGRQFPNYSSELNVNALELEDSALYLCASSFLGGFTYEQYFGPGTRLTVT.

This clonotype was detected many times. CDR3 in DNA: TGTGCCAGCAGCTCGTCAGGGGGCTCCTACGAGCAGTACTTC. Its protein product is CASSSSGGSYEQYF. V and J are TRBV10-3 and TRBJ2-7, with 7 nucleotides matching TRBD1. The length of the CDR3 is 14 residues. V was clipped by 10 bases and J by 0 bases; unmatched bases: 9. The germline V gene has CDR1 ENHRY and CDR2 SYGVKD.

With respect to this clonotype: Relative to the germline gene, one junction end is altered; a read error may explain this. This chain joins TRBV7-2 and TRBJ2-2; TRBD1 matches at 11 bases. Looked up from germline, CDR1 is SGHTA and CDR2 is FQGNSA. The length of the CDR3 is 16 residues. The CDR3 DNA is TGTGCCAGCAGCTCGGGACAGGGGGAGCAACACCGGTCGTTGATTTTT. Translated, it gives CASSSGQGEQHRSLIF.

The rearrangement uses TRBV2 and TRBJ1-4; D ambiguous. The CDR3 covers 12 residues. From germline, CDR1 is SNHLY and CDR2 FYNNEI. V was cut by 5 bases and J by 5 bases, with 6 bases left in between. The CDR3 bases are TGTGCCAGCAGTTTCCCAAATGAAAAACTGTTTTTT. This sequence encodes CASSFPNEKLFF.

The V and J genes are TRBV12-3 or TRBV12-4 and TRBJ1-2; 7 bases are a match to TRBD1. The CDR3 length is 13 residues. J was trimmed by 5 bases and V by 6 bases; bases with no gene match: 6. CDR3 in amino acids: CASRDRARYGYTF. The CDR3 DNA reads as TGTGCCAGCAGAGACAGGGCAAGGTATGGCTACACCTTC.

The sample holds a few counts of this clonotype. The chain recombines TRBV29-1 with TRBJ2-2, with D tentatively TRBD1 (6 bases). Germline CDR1 is SQVTM and CDR2 is ANQGSEA. CDR3 length equals 12 residues. Trimming cost V 6 bases and J 7 bases, with 12 bases left between them. This CDR3 reads CSVAGQNGELFF. DNA for the CDR3: TGCAGCGTCGCTGGACAGAACGGGGAGCTGTTTTTT.

To note about this clonotype: Its ends do not fully match the called genes, so a read error is possible. V gene TRBV10-3 combines with J gene TRBJ2-7, with 7 bases matching TRBD1. CDR1 ENHRY and CDR2 SYGVKD come from the germline V gene. This CDR3 region has 13 residues. This CDR3 reads CASSVGQPYEQYF. In DNA form, the CDR3 reads TGTGCCAGCAGTGTGGGACAGCCCTACGAGCAGTACTTC.

This clonotype was counted between two and nine times. The chain joins TRBV20-1 to TRBJ1-6; TRBD1 matches at 7 bases. CDR3 length: 13 residues. With V trimmed by 6 bases and J by 8 bases, 7 bases remained unmatched. Germline V gene sequence: CDR1 DFQATT, CDR2 SNEGSKA (reference sequence). CDR3 coding DNA: TGCAGTGCCCCGGACAGGTCAGATTCACCCCTCCACTTT. It translates to CSAPDRSDSPLHF.

The sample holds many counts of this clonotype. V usage is TRBV12-3 or TRBV12-4 and J usage is TRBJ2-7; TRBD2 is a possible D gene (5 bases). Trimming cost V 4 bases and J 2 bases, with 9 bases left between them. This CDR3 is built from 13 residues. The CDR3 loop reads CASSSLTTYEQYF. CDR3 nucleotide sequence: TGTGCCAGCAGTTCGTTGACTACCTACGAGCAGTACTTC.